The next 7 T cell receptor beta chains were all read from a single sample in a study of blood T cell repertoires in COVID-19 (dated by TCRdb to 2018 to 2020). Library preparation employed the immunoSEQ multiplex PCR assay. TCRdb's version of the immuneACCESS table is confined to in-frame rearrangements and falls short of the full clone set. An unresolved V gene accounts for under half of the shortfall where checked; the remainder is of unknown origin. Within this sample are 200,000 to 250,000 clones, with around nine tenths of them counted one time only. Jointly, the top ten make up about 3% of the sample. Specimen: peripheral blood. Receptor source: a man in his fifties or sixties with acute or convalescent COVID-19.

This chain joins TRBV7-2 and TRBJ1-2; 7 nucleotides line up with TRBD1. The CDR3 extends over 13 amino acids. V trimming: 3 bases; J trimming: 8 bases; junction bases outside the gene matches: 6. Germline values: CDR1 SGHTA, CDR2 FQGNSA. CDR3 coding DNA: TGTGCCAGCAGCTTCGGACAGGCATCGGGCTACACCTTC. It codes for CASSFGQASGYTF.

This rearrangement joins TRBV5-5 to TRBJ2-1; 11 bases map to TRBD2. Germline CDR1 is SGHKS and CDR2 is YYEKEE (reference sequence). This CDR3 has 16 residues. V shed 4 bases and J 5 bases; nucleotides not matched to a gene: 8. The CDR3 reads CASSVKGTSGNNEQFF. The CDR3 DNA is TGTGCCAGCAGCGTAAAAGGGACTAGCGGAAACAATGAGCAGTTCTTC.

This clone was found once. The chain carries TRBV7-2 and TRBJ1-4; possibly TRBD1 for D (6 bases). The germline CDR1 and CDR2 sequences are SGHTA and FQGNSA. Trimming cost V 1 base and J 7 bases, with 13 bases left between them. CDR3 length: 15 residues. The CDR3 nucleotides read TGTGCCAGCAGCTTAGGTTGGAGGGGGGGTGAAAAACTGTTTTTT. It codes for CASSLGWRGGEKLFF. The variable domain in full, with the rest retrieved from reference TRBV7-2 and TRBJ1-4, is GAGVSQSPSNKVTEKGKDVELRCDPISGHTALYWYRQSLGQGLEFLIYFQGNSAPDKSGLPSDRFSAERTGGSVSTLTIQRTQQEDSAVYLCASSLGWRGGEKLFFGSGTQLSVL.

This clone appeared once. The chain has TRBV19 and TRBJ1-2; no clear D gene. The CDR3 sequence is 14 residues long. Germline V gives CDR1 LNHDA, CDR2 SQIVND (reference sequence). Trimming pared 3 bases from V and 6 bases from J, leaving 14 bases between. CDR3 sequence: CASSMFPTLDGYTF. DNA of the CDR3: TGTGCCAGTAGTATGTTCCCTACCCTGGATGGCTACACCTTC.

DNA for the CDR3: TGTGCCTGGACTTGGAGGGGTGAAGCTTTCTTT. Protein sequence: CAWTWRGEAFF. This rearrangement joins TRBV30 to TRBJ1-1, with a possible D match to TRBD1 (5 bases). Trimming cost V 4 bases and J 7 bases, with 10 bases left between them. CDR3 length: 11 amino acids. Germline V lookup: CDR1 GTSNPN, CDR2 SVGIG (reference sequence).

V usage is TRBV5-1 and J usage is TRBJ2-3, with 8 bases matching TRBD2. This CDR3 comprises 16 residues. In germline, CDR1 is SGHRS, CDR2 YFSETQ. V was pared by 7 bases and J by 3 bases, with 13 bases of the junction left unmatched. CDR3 sequence reads: CASRKGEAGATDTQYF. The CDR3 DNA reads as TGCGCCAGCCGCAAGGGAGAAGCGGGGGCGACAGATACGCAGTATTTT.

The V call is TRBV7-7, the J call TRBJ2-2, with 11 bases lining up with TRBD1. The ends lost 0 bases at V and 6 bases at J; junction bases unmatched: 6. Germline CDR1 is SSHAT and CDR2 is FNYEAQ (reference sequence). CDR3 length: 17 amino acids. CDR3 DNA: TGTGCCAGCAGCTTAGCCCCCGGGACAGGGGGTGCCGGGGAGCTGTTTTTT. It codes for CASSLAPGTGGAGELFF. The full variable domain, rest sourced from reference TRBV7-7 and TRBJ2-2, is GAGVSQSPRYKVTKRGQDVTLRCDPISSHATLYWYQQALGQGPEFLTYFNYEAQPDKSGLPSDRFSAERPEGSISTLTIQRTEQRDSAMYRCASSLAPGTGGAGELFFGEGSRLTVL.